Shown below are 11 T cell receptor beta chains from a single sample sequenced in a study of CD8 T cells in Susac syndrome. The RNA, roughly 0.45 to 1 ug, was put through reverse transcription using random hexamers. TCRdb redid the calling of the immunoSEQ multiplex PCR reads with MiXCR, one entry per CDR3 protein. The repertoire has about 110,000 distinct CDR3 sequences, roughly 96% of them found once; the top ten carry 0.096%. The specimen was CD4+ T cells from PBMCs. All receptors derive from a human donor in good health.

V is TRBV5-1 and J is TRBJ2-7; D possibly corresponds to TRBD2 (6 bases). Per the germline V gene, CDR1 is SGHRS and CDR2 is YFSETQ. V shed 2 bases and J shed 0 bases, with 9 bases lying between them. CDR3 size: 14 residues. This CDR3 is CASSFGGNSYEQYF. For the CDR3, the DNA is TGCGCCAGCAGCTTTGGGGGGAACTCCTACGAGCAGTACTTC. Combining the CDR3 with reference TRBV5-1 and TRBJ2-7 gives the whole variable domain KAGVTQTPRYLIKTRGQQVTLSCSPISGHRSVSWYQQTPGQGLQFLFEYFSETQRNKGNFPGRFSGRQFSNSRSEMNVSTLELGDSALYLCASSFGGNSYEQYFGPGTRLTVT.

CDR3 DNA sequence: TGTGCCAGCAGCACAAATAGGGGTCAGCCCCAGCATTTT. Translation gives CASSTNRGQPQHF. This rearrangement joins TRBV11-2 to TRBJ1-5; TRBD1 is a possible D gene (5 bases). V lost 5 bases and J lost 6, with 11 bases in between. The CDR3 runs to 13 residues. Germline lookup yields CDR1 SGHAT and CDR2 FQNNGV.

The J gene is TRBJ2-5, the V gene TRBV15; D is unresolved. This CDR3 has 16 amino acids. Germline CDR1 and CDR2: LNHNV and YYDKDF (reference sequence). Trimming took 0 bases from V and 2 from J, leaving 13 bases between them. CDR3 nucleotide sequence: TGTGCCACCAGCAGAGATGTCCTGCCGGGTCAAGAGACCCAGTACTTC. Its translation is CATSRDVLPGQETQYF.

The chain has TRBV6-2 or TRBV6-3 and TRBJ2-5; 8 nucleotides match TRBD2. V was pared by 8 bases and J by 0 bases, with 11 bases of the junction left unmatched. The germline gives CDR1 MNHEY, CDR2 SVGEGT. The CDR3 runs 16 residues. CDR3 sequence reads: CASQNQKREYQETQYF. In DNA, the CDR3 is TGTGCCAGCCAAAACCAGAAGCGGGAGTACCAAGAGACCCAGTACTTC.

CDR3 region: CASSLVGGGPVDEQFF. CDR3 DNA: TGTGCCAGCAGCTTAGTCGGGGGGGGACCAGTGGATGAGCAGTTCTTC. The gene calls are TRBV7-2 and TRBJ2-1; TRBD2 matches 8 bases. This CDR3 contains 16 residues. Germline-derived CDR1 and CDR2 are SGHTA and FQGNSA. V shed 1 base and J 8 bases; nucleotides not matched to a gene: 10. The full variable domain, with the rest looked up from reference TRBV7-2 and TRBJ2-1, is GAGVSQSPSNKVTEKGKDVELRCDPISGHTALYWYRQSLGQGLEFLIYFQGNSAPDKSGLPSDRFSAERTGGSVSTLTIQRTQQEDSAVYLCASSLVGGGPVDEQFFGPGTRLTVL.

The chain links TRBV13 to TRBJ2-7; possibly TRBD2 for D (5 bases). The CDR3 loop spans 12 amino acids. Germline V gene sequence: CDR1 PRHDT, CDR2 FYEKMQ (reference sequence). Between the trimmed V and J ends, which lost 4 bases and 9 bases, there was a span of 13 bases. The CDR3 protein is CASSSTTEGQYF. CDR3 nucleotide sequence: TGTGCCAGCAGCTCCACTACAGAGGGGCAGTACTTC.

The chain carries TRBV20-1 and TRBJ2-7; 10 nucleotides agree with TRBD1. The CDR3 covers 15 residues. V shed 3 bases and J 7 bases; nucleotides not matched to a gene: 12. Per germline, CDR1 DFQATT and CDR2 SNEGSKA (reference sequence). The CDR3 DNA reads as TGCAGTGCTAGGACAGGGGGCAGGGGGCGGTGGGAGCAGTACTTC. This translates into CSARTGGRGRWEQYF.

CDR3 in amino acids: CASSPIAEGRDTQYF. CDR3 coding DNA: TGTGCCAGCTCACCCATAGCGGAGGGCAGAGATACGCAGTATTTT. The rearrangement links TRBV18 to TRBJ2-3, with a possible D match to TRBD2 (6 bases). The germline V and J ends were trimmed by 3 bases and 5 bases, with 15 bases remaining between them. The CDR3 runs 15 residues. CDR1 is KGHSH and CDR2 is LQKENI in the germline V gene.

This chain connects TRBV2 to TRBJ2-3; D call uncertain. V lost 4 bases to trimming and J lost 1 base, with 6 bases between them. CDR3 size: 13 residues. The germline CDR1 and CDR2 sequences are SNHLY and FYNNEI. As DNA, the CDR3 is TGTGCCAGCAGTGGAGATCGCACAGATACGCAGTATTTT. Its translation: CASSGDRTDTQYF.

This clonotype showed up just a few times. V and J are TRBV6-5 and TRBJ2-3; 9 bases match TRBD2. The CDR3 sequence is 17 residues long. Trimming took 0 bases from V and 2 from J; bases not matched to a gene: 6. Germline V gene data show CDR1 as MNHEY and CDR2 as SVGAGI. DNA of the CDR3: TGTGCCAGCAGTTACTCTCCCCTAGCGGGATCCACAGATACGCAGTATTTT. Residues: CASSYSPLAGSTDTQYF.

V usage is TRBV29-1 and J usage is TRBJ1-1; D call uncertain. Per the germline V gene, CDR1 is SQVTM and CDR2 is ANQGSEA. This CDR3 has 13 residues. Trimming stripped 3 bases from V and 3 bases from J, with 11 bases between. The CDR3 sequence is CSVEGSGYTEAFF. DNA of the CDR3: TGCAGCGTTGAGGGATCCGGATACACTGAAGCTTTCTTT.